The clone carrying this T cell receptor beta chain was counted a few times. Its antigen remains unknown. Germline values: CDR1 SGHDT, CDR2 YYEEEE. Losses at the gene ends were 4 bases for V and 2 bases for J; bases not matched to a gene: 6. The CDR3 covers 14 residues. These data are taken from a study of response to subunit inactivated influenza vaccine. Study observations and caveats: Seasonal influenza vaccination, on each occasion, was suggested by the authors to recruit few new T cells.

From the RT-PCR reads, TCRdb called clonotypes with MiXCR, one entry per CDR3 protein. This sample has 860,000 or so distinct CDR3 sequences, with around 20% found just once. The sample here was PBMCs from blood, taken roughly 5 days after vaccination. The clonotype originates from a man aged 50 or older who received an inactivated influenza vaccine. J is TRBJ2-7 and V is TRBV5-6, with 7 nucleotides matching TRBD1. As DNA, the CDR3 is TGTGCCAGCAGCGTCGGGACAGTACCCTACGAGCAGTACTTC. Translating gives CASSVGTVPYEQYF.